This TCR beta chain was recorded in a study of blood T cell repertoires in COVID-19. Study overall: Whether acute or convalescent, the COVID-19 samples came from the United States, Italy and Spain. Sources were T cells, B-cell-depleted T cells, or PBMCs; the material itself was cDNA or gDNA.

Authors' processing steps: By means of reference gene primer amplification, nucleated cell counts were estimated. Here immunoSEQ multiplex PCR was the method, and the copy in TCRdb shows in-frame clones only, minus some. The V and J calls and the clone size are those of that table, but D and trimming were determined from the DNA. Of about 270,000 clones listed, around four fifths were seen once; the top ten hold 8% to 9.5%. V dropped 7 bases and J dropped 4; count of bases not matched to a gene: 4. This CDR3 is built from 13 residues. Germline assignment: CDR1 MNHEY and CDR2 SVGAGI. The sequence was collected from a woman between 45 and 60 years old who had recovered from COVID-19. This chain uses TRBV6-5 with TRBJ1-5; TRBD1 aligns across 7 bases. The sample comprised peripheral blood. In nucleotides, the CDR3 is TGTGCCAGCACGGGACAGATTAATCAGCCCCAGCATTTT. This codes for CASTGQINQPQHF.